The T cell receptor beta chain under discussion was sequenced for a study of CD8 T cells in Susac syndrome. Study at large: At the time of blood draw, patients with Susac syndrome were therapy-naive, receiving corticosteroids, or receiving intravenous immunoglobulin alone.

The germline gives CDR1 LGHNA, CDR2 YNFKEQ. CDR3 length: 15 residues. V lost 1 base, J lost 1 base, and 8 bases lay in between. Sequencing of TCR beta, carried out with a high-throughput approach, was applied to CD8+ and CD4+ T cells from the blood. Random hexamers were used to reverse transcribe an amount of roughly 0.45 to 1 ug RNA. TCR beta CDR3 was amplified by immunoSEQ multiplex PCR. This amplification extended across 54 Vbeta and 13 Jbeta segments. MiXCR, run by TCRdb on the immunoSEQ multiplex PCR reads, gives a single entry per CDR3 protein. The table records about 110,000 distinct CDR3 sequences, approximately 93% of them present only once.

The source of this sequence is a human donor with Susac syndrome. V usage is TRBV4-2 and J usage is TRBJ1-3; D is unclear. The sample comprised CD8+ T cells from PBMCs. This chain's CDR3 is CASSQGMDSGNTIYF. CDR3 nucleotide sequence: TGTGCCAGCAGCCAAGGCATGGATTCTGGAAACACCATATATTTT.